The 28 T cell receptor beta chains in this list originate from one sample, sequenced in a study of blood T cell repertoires in COVID-19. Generated by immunoSEQ multiplex PCR, the TCRdb table keeps only in-frame clones and is missing some. The table lists around 180,000 clones, around 74% of them singletons. Material: peripheral blood. The receptors derive from a woman older than 75 with acute or convalescent COVID-19.

This clone was observed a handful of times. The gene calls are TRBV10-1 and TRBJ2-3; the match to TRBD2 covers 7 bases. The CDR3 has 13 residues. Trimming removed 0 bases from V and 7 bases from J; junction bases left unmatched: 1. Germline V gives CDR1 WNHNN, CDR2 SYGVQD (reference sequence). CDR3 protein: CASSESGGNTQYF. CDR3 DNA sequence: TGCGCCAGCAGTGAGTCCGGGGGGAATACGCAGTATTTT.

CDR3 protein: CATSSPLGGLADTQYF. For the CDR3, the DNA is TGTGCCACCAGCAGCCCCTTGGGGGGGCTGGCAGATACGCAGTATTTT. The chain has TRBV15 and TRBJ2-3, with a tentative D call TRBD2 (7 bases). CDR1 LNHNV and CDR2 YYDKDF come from the germline V gene (reference sequence). CDR3 length equals 16 residues. The V gene lost 3 bases and the J gene lost 4 bases, with 17 bases spanning the gap.

V gene TRBV5-5 combines with J gene TRBJ2-7; unclear D gene. The germline CDR1 and CDR2 sequences are SGHKS and YYEKEE (reference sequence). Trimming took 5 bases from V and 7 from J, leaving 7 bases between them. The length of the CDR3 is 10 residues. The CDR3 spells CASRPGEQYF. DNA for the CDR3: TGTGCCAGCAGACCCGGGGAGCAGTACTTC.

A note on this clone: This sample also contains other DNA sequences that code for the same CDR3. The chain employs TRBV28 and TRBJ2-7; possible D gene TRBD2, 5 bases. Trimming cost V 6 bases and J 4 bases, with 13 bases left between them. This CDR3 is 13 amino acids long. The V gene's germline CDR1 is MDHEN and CDR2 SYDVKM. The DNA of the CDR3 is TGTGCCAGCAGAGGAGGCCTCTTTTACGAGCAGTACTTC. Residues: CASRGGLFYEQYF.

V gene TRBV21-1 combines with J gene TRBJ1-2; TRBD1, the D gene given by the table, was not confirmed from the DNA. TRBV21-1 is termed a pseudogene. The length of the CDR3 is 15 residues. The CDR3 loop is CASSKTPAPRGGYTF. CDR3 nucleotide sequence: TGTGCCAGCAGCAAAACCCCCGCCCCTAGGGGTGGCTACACCTTC.

CDR3 residues: CASSLEAAGWHF. In DNA form, the CDR3 reads TGTGCCAGCAGTTTAGAGGCTGCAGGGTGGCATTTT. The chain is built from TRBV28 and TRBJ1-5; possible D gene TRBD1, 5 bases. Germline V gives CDR1 MDHEN, CDR2 SYDVKM. The ends were cut back, 2 bases at V and 15 bases at J, with 14 bases in the middle. CDR3 length equals 12 residues.

J is TRBJ1-1 and V is TRBV27; unclear D gene. V was clipped by 4 bases and J by 3 bases, with 12 bases between them. Looked up from germline, CDR1 is MNHEY and CDR2 is SMNVEV (reference sequence). The CDR3 extends over 14 amino acids. CDR3 in DNA: TGTGCCAGCAGTTCTGAGTGGGCACACACTGAAGCTTTCTTT. The encoded protein is CASSSEWAHTEAFF.

This clone has a single count. The chain joins TRBV7-9 to TRBJ2-7; 7 bases agree with TRBD1. The germline CDR1 and CDR2 sequences are SEHNR and FQNEAQ (reference sequence). V dropped 6 bases and J dropped 3; count of bases not matched to a gene: 8. There are 14 residues in the CDR3. The CDR3 nucleotides read TGTGCCAGCAGTTCAGACAGACAGGGCTACGAGCAGTACTTC. Amino acid sequence: CASSSDRQGYEQYF.

This chain connects TRBV9 to TRBJ2-6; TRBD2 matches 11 bases. Germline loops: CDR1 SGDLS, CDR2 YYNGEE. The V segment lost 4 bases and the J segment 2 bases; nucleotides outside the gene matches: 2. The CDR3 covers 16 residues. This chain's CDR3 is CASSTTSGTGANVLTF. The CDR3 DNA is TGTGCCAGCAGCACGACTAGCGGGACTGGGGCCAACGTCCTGACTTTC. The full variable domain, completed using reference TRBV9 and TRBJ2-6, is DSGVTQTPKHLITATGQRVTLRCSPRSGDLSVYWYQQSLDQGLQFLIQYYNGEERAKGNILERFSAQQFPDLHSELNLSSLELGDSALYFCASSTTSGTGANVLTFGAGSRLTVL.

The CDR3 here is CASSLTGGVGAQYF. As DNA, the CDR3 is TGTGCCAGCAGCTTAACAGGGGGAGTGGGGGCCCAGTACTTC. V and J are TRBV7-3 and TRBJ2-5; D perhaps matches TRBD1 (6 bases). V was trimmed by 0 bases and J by 9 bases, leaving 14 bases between them. The CDR3 is made up of 14 amino acids. Germline lookup yields CDR1 SGHTA and CDR2 FQGTGA.

For the CDR3, the DNA is TGTGCCAGCAGCTTAAACAGAAACTATGGCTACACCTTC. Residues: CASSLNRNYGYTF. The chain uses TRBV7-9 and TRBJ1-2; D is unresolved. Per the germline V gene, CDR1 is SEHNR and CDR2 is FQNEAQ (reference sequence). V lost 2 bases and J lost 2, with 6 bases in between. This CDR3 spans 13 amino acids.

CDR3: CASSVRQGALSTDTQYF. CDR3 in DNA: TGTGCCAGCAGCGTTCGACAGGGGGCTCTTAGCACAGATACGCAGTATTTT. The chain carries TRBV9 and TRBJ2-3, with 10 bases lining up with TRBD1. Germline-derived CDR1 and CDR2 are SGDLS and YYNGEE. The junction had 6 bases not matched to a gene; V was cut back by 2 bases and J by 0 bases. There are 17 residues in the CDR3.

The gene calls are TRBV6-6 and TRBJ2-7; 11 positions agree with TRBD2. From germline, CDR1 is MNHNY and CDR2 SVGAGI (reference sequence). CDR3 length equals 14 residues. V shed 6 bases and J 6 bases; nucleotides not matched to a gene: 7. The CDR3 DNA reads TGTGCCAGCAGCGAACTAGCGGGAGTTCCCGAGCAGTACTTC. Translated: CASSELAGVPEQYF.

The V and J genes are TRBV28 and TRBJ2-3; D possibly corresponds to TRBD1 (7 bases). This CDR3 contains 15 residues. The germline V gene has CDR1 MDHEN and CDR2 SYDVKM. V was clipped by 5 bases and J by 0 bases, with 12 bases between them. DNA of the CDR3: TGTGCCAGCAGTCGACCAGGGGGGAGCACAGATACGCAGTATTTT. Amino acid sequence: CASSRPGGSTDTQYF.

The chain combines TRBV2 with TRBJ1-1; D not certain. The germline gives CDR1 SNHLY, CDR2 FYNNEI. CDR3 length equals 12 residues. The V and J ends lost 9 bases and 0 bases respectively, with 8 bases between them. The CDR3 coding sequence is TGTGCCAGTATCCCGTTGAACACTGAAGCTTTCTTT. Translation gives CASIPLNTEAFF.

The chain carries TRBV5-6 and TRBJ1-6, with 8 bases lining up with TRBD1. After removal of 2 bases from V and 10 bases from J, the junction contained 5 bases not matched to a gene. CDR3 size: 14 residues. The germline gives CDR1 SGHDT, CDR2 YYEEEE. In DNA form, the CDR3 reads TGTGCCAGCAGCTTACGGGACAGGTGGTCACCCCTCCACTTT. This encodes CASSLRDRWSPLHF.

This chain connects TRBV28 to TRBJ1-3; 7 nucleotides agree with TRBD1. The germline V gene encodes CDR1 MDHEN and CDR2 SYDVKM. The ends lost 2 bases at V and 0 bases at J; junction bases unmatched: 7. CDR3 length equals 17 residues. CDR3 amino acids: CASSLDLGQTSGNTIYF. CDR3 bases: TGTGCCAGCAGTTTAGACTTGGGACAGACCTCTGGAAACACCATATATTTT.

The chain combines TRBV10-3 with TRBJ1-6, with D perhaps TRBD1 (6 bases). V lost 8 bases and J lost 11, with 16 bases in between. The CDR3 runs to 13 residues. CDR1 and CDR2 from the germline V gene are ENHRY and SYGVKD. The CDR3 sequence is CAILGAEGAPLHF. The CDR3, as DNA: TGTGCCATCCTTGGGGCCGAGGGGGCACCCCTCCACTTT.

The chain uses TRBV24-1 and TRBJ1-2; 7 bases agree with TRBD1. The germline CDR1 and CDR2 sequences are KGHDR and SFDVKD. With 4 bases clipped from V and 5 bases from J, the junction kept 6 bases outside the gene matches. The CDR3 sequence is 14 residues long. The CDR3 coding sequence is TGTGCCACCAGTGACCCCGGGACAGAATATGGCTACACCTTC. It yields the protein CATSDPGTEYGYTF.

Only a few counts were recorded for this clone. This chain uses TRBV6-5 with TRBJ2-7, with a weak D call TRBD1 (5 bases). Trimming took off 4 bases at V and 1 base at J, with 14 bases between the two ends. Germline CDR1 MNHEY, CDR2 SVGAGI. This CDR3 has 15 amino acids. CDR3 in amino acids: CASSSPKGSSYEQYF. In nucleotides, the CDR3 is TGTGCCAGCAGTTCTCCTAAGGGGTCTTCCTACGAGCAGTACTTC.

V and J are TRBV19 and TRBJ1-2; D unclear. The CDR3 has 14 amino acids. V lost 5 bases to trimming and J lost 5 bases, with 15 bases between them. Germline loops: CDR1 LNHDA, CDR2 SQIVND (reference sequence). CDR3 coding DNA: TGTGCCAGTAGTTTAAGAGACAAACCTTATGGCTACACCTTC. Translation: CASSLRDKPYGYTF.

V is TRBV13 and J is TRBJ1-2; D remains ambiguous. Germline V CDR1 and CDR2: PRHDT, FYEKMQ (reference sequence). The CDR3 covers 13 residues. Trimming took off 0 bases at V and 8 bases at J, with 10 bases between the two ends. The CDR3 DNA reads as TGTGCCAGCAGCTTAGGCCTACTCGAGGGCTACACCTTC. Translating it yields CASSLGLLEGYTF.

The V call is TRBV19, the J call TRBJ2-5, with 10 bases that match TRBD1. This CDR3 contains 16 residues. CDR1 and CDR2 (germline): LNHDA, SQIVND (reference sequence). V lost 4 bases to trimming and J lost 0 bases; unmatched junction nucleotides: 5. The CDR3 region has the DNA TGTGCCAGTAGTACACAGACAGGGGGCTACCAAGAGACCCAGTACTTC. Protein product: CASSTQTGGYQETQYF.

Concerning this clone: This specimen includes other DNA sequences encoding the same CDR3. The rearrangement links TRBV29-1 to TRBJ2-1; no firm D call. Trimming removed 2 bases from V and 0 bases from J, with 5 bases in between. Per the germline V gene, CDR1 is SQVTM and CDR2 is ANQGSEA. The length of the CDR3 is 13 residues. CDR3 coding DNA: TGCAGCGTTGAACGGAGCTCCTACAATGAGCAGTTCTTC. Its protein product is CSVERSSYNEQFF.

The rearrangement joins TRBV19 to TRBJ1-1; 12 bases are shared with TRBD1. The CDR3 loop spans 13 amino acids. The germline V gene encodes CDR1 LNHDA and CDR2 SQIVND (reference sequence). Trimming removed 7 bases from V and 7 bases from J; junction bases left unmatched: 4. CDR3 coding DNA: TGTGCCAGTACCGGGACAGGGGGCGGTGAAGCTTTCTTT. This codes for CASTGTGGGEAFF.

The rearrangement links TRBV18 to TRBJ2-1; 9 bases agree with TRBD1. The CDR3 extends over 15 amino acids. Germline V gene lookup returns CDR1 KGHSH and CDR2 LQKENI. V lost 2 bases and J lost 4; bases outside the gene matches: 3. The CDR3 region has the DNA TGTGCCAGCTCACCAGGACAGGGGATATACAATGAGCAGTTCTTC. This sequence encodes CASSPGQGIYNEQFF.

The chain employs TRBV6-5 and TRBJ1-1; 7 bases match TRBD1. Looked up from germline, CDR1 is MNHEY and CDR2 is SVGAGI. V was pared by 1 base and J by 4 bases, with 9 bases of the junction left unmatched. CDR3 length equals 16 residues. CDR3 nucleotides: TGTGCCAGCAGTTACTTGACAGGGATTAGCAGCACTGAAGCTTTCTTT. Its protein product is CASSYLTGISSTEAFF.

V is TRBV27 and J is TRBJ1-2, with D possibly matching TRBD1 (5 bases). The V gene lost 5 bases and the J gene lost 3 bases, with 13 bases spanning the gap. Germline V CDR1 and CDR2: MNHEY, SMNVEV (reference sequence). The CDR3 is 14 residues long. The CDR3 here is CASSPSWGDYGYTF. The CDR3 DNA reads TGTGCCAGCAGTCCCTCATGGGGCGACTATGGCTACACCTTC.